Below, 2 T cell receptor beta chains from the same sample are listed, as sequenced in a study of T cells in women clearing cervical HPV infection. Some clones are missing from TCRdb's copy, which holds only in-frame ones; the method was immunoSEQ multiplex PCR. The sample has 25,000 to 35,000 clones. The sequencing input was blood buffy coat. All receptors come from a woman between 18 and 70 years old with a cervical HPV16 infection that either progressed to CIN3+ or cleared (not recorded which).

The CDR3 bases that were read are TGTGCCATCAGTGATGCTGGAGGGCAA. Translation: CAISDAGGQ. In full, the CDR3 is CAISDAGGQAFF. The V and J genes are TRBV10-3 and TRBJ1-1; D call uncertain. Read sequence stops 3 residues before the CDR3 end, and the germline J gene provides the missing end. From germline, CDR1 is ENHRY and CDR2 SYGVKD. There are 12 residues in the CDR3.

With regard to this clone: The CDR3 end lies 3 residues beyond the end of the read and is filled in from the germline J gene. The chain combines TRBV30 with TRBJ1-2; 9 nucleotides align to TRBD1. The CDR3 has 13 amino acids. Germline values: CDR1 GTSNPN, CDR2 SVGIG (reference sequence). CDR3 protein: CACAGTGWGWYTF. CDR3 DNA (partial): TGTGCCTGTGCCGGGACAGGGTGGGGGTGG.